The 17 T cell receptor beta chains presented below share a single source sample, sequenced in a study of cytomegalovirus exposure and HLA in healthy donors (TCRdb year 2017). Library preparation was by the immunoSEQ multiplex PCR assay. This is the immuneACCESS table as TCRdb keeps it, with only in-frame sequences that have V and J called. A part of the clones is gone; compared with another copy, unresolved V genes explain less than half, and the rest is unexplained. This sample comprises approximately 300,000 clones, 87% of them detected only once. The ten largest account for approximately 1.2% of the sample. Specimen: PBMCs. Every receptor here comes from a woman in her twenties or thirties in good health and CMV-seropositive.

The chain is built from TRBV6-6 and TRBJ2-5; TRBD1 or TRBD2 may be the D gene (6 bases each). Trimming took 0 bases from V and 4 from J, leaving 15 bases between them. Germline V gives CDR1 MNHNY, CDR2 SVGAGI (reference sequence). The CDR3 loop spans 16 amino acids. CDR3 bases: TGTGCCAGCAGTTACTCACGGGGGCGAGGTGGAGAGACCCAGTACTTC. The encoded protein is CASSYSRGRGGETQYF.

This chain links TRBV15 with TRBJ2-6; 8 bases are shared with TRBD1. V was clipped by 3 bases and J by 0 bases; unmatched bases: 7. Germline V gives CDR1 LNHNV, CDR2 YYDKDF (reference sequence). This CDR3 is built from 18 residues. The CDR3 loop reads CATSRLQGAFSGANVLTF. Here the CDR3 DNA reads TGTGCCACCAGCAGGCTGCAGGGGGCCTTCTCTGGGGCCAACGTCCTGACTTTC.

The chain carries TRBV27 and TRBJ1-2, with TRBD1 matching 7 bases. CDR1 MNHEY and CDR2 SMNVEV come from the germline V gene (reference sequence). The CDR3 contains 18 residues. V lost 5 bases to trimming and J lost 3 bases; unmatched junction nucleotides: 18. CDR3: CASSHRGGEVWYDYGYTF. CDR3 nucleotide sequence: TGTGCCAGCAGTCACAGGGGAGGGGAGGTATGGTATGACTATGGCTACACCTTC.

The V call is TRBV4-3, the J call TRBJ1-4; D unresolved. The germline V gene encodes CDR1 LGHNA and CDR2 YSLEER. Trimming cost V 0 bases and J 8 bases, with 13 bases left between them. CDR3 size: 15 residues. The CDR3: CASSQETGSWEKLFF. DNA for the CDR3: TGCGCCAGCAGCCAAGAGACGGGATCGTGGGAAAAACTGTTTTTT.

The rearrangement links TRBV9 to TRBJ2-5; D uncertain. V dropped 1 base and J dropped 3 bases, with 4 bases sitting between them. CDR1 and CDR2 (germline): SGDLS, YYNGEE. The CDR3 length is 12 residues. The CDR3 DNA reads TGTGCCAGCAGCGTAAGTGAAGAGACCCAGTACTTC. It specifies CASSVSEETQYF.

The gene calls are TRBV18 and TRBJ2-3, with TRBD2 as a possible D gene (6 bases). The CDR3 extends over 13 amino acids. V was trimmed by 4 bases and J by 2 bases, leaving 7 bases between them. The germline CDR1 and CDR2 sequences are KGHSH and LQKENI. The CDR3 spells CASSLADTDTQYF. CDR3 bases: TGTGCCAGCTCACTAGCGGACACAGATACGCAGTATTTT.

The gene calls are TRBV6-6 and TRBJ2-1, with D uncertain. V dropped 5 bases and J dropped 3 bases, with 8 bases sitting between them. Germline CDR1 is MNHNY and CDR2 is SVGAGI (reference sequence). The CDR3 has 13 amino acids. The CDR3 loop reads CASSAHDYNEQFF. The CDR3 nucleotides read TGTGCCAGCAGTGCCCACGACTACAATGAGCAGTTCTTC.

J is TRBJ1-2 and V is TRBV6-1; 7 bases fit TRBD1. CDR3 length: 15 amino acids. Per the germline V gene, CDR1 is MNHNS and CDR2 is SASEGT. Trimming removed 5 bases from V and 4 bases from J; junction bases left unmatched: 10. CDR3 DNA: TGTGCCAGCAGTCCCACGGACAGGTCTGGCTATGGCTACACCTTC. This codes for CASSPTDRSGYGYTF.

The sample holds a few counts of this clone. V and J are TRBV30 and TRBJ2-2; a weak D match, TRBD1 (6 bases). The CDR3 consists of 14 residues. Trimming cost V 3 bases and J 3 bases, with 11 bases left between them. CDR1 GTSNPN and CDR2 SVGIG come from the germline V gene (reference sequence). CDR3 coding DNA: TGTGCCTGGAGGGAGCAGGGGTACACCGGGGAGCTGTTTTTT. Its protein is CAWREQGYTGELFF.

This chain links TRBV5-1 with TRBJ1-4; the match to TRBD1 covers 8 bases. Germline assignment: CDR1 SGHRS and CDR2 YFSETQ. V trimming: 3 bases; J trimming: 8 bases; junction bases outside the gene matches: 6. The CDR3 sequence is 14 residues long. The CDR3 protein is CASSSQGVGEKLFF. The CDR3 coding sequence is TGCGCCAGCAGCTCACAGGGGGTAGGGGAAAAACTGTTTTTT.

The chain combines TRBV28 with TRBJ2-7; either TRBD1 or TRBD2 may supply D (5 bases each). With 7 bases removed from V and 1 base from J, the gap between germline ends came to 20 bases. The germline CDR1 and CDR2 sequences are MDHEN and SYDVKM. The CDR3 loop spans 16 amino acids. The CDR3 DNA sequence: TGTGCCAGCACCCCCCTGGGCCAGGGACGATCCTACGAGCAGTACTTC. It encodes CASTPLGQGRSYEQYF. The full variable domain, completed using reference TRBV28 and TRBJ2-7, is DVKVTQSSRYLVKRTGEKVFLECVQDMDHENMFWYRQDPGLGLRLIYFSYDVKMKEKGDIPEGYSVSREKKERFSLILESASTNQTSMYLCASTPLGQGRSYEQYFGPGTRLTVT.

The chain employs TRBV6-1 and TRBJ1-2; a weak D match, TRBD1 (5 bases). This CDR3 region has 15 residues. The ends were cut back, 3 bases at V and 4 bases at J, with 15 bases in the middle. Germline assignment: CDR1 MNHNS and CDR2 SASEGT. The CDR3 bases are TGTGCCAGCAGTGAGCCAGGGATGGTGGGCTATGGCTACACCTTC. This gives the protein CASSEPGMVGYGYTF.

The chain couples TRBV7-2 to TRBJ1-5; a possible D gene is TRBD1 (5 bases). This CDR3 comprises 15 residues. The V end lost 3 bases, the J end lost 6 bases, and 15 bases lay between the germline ends. Germline CDR1 and CDR2: SGHTA and FQGNSA. CDR3 amino acids: CASSFLGPGLQPQHF. CDR3 nucleotide sequence: TGTGCCAGCAGCTTTTTGGGGCCGGGGCTTCAGCCCCAGCATTTT.

The chain links TRBV2 to TRBJ1-6, with D maybe TRBD1 (5 bases). The V end was cut by 6 bases, the J end by 2 bases, with 11 bases between. Germline values: CDR1 SNHLY, CDR2 FYNNEI. This CDR3 comprises 15 residues. As DNA, the CDR3 is TGTGCCAGCAGAGATGACAGTACCTATAATTCACCCCTCCACTTT. Translation gives CASRDDSTYNSPLHF.

This clone was picked up one time. The chain joins TRBV13 to TRBJ2-1, with D maybe TRBD1 (5 bases). The CDR3 loop spans 15 amino acids. CDR1 and CDR2 from the germline V gene are PRHDT and FYEKMQ (reference sequence). V was shortened by 0 bases and J by 9 bases, with 15 bases between the two germline ends. The CDR3 loop reads CASSLGQGQKGEQFF. The DNA for the CDR3 is TGTGCCAGCAGCTTAGGCCAGGGCCAAAAGGGTGAGCAGTTCTTC.

J is TRBJ2-1 and V is TRBV9; TRBD1 is a possible D gene (6 bases). V dropped 6 bases and J dropped 4 bases, with 17 bases sitting between them. This CDR3 region has 15 residues. The germline V gene has CDR1 SGDLS and CDR2 YYNGEE. CDR3 sequence (DNA): TGTGCCAGCACGATCCAGGGACAAACTTACAATGAGCAGTTCTTC. This translates into CASTIQGQTYNEQFF.

This clone was recorded only once. The rearrangement links TRBV7-6 to TRBJ1-3; 8 bases match TRBD1. Looked up from germline, CDR1 is SGHVS and CDR2 is FNYEAQ. With V trimmed by 1 base and J by 9 bases, 5 bases remained unmatched. The CDR3 contains 14 residues. CDR3 amino acids: CASSLGDRGSTIYF. Written as DNA, the CDR3 is TGTGCCAGCAGCTTAGGTGACAGGGGCAGCACCATATATTTT. The full variable domain, completed using reference TRBV7-6 and TRBJ1-3, is GAGVSQSPRYKVTKRGQDVALRCDPISGHVSLYWYRQALGQGPEFLTYFNYEAQQDKSGLPNDRFSAERPEGSISTLTIQRTEQRDSAMYRCASSLGDRGSTIYFGEGSWLTVV.